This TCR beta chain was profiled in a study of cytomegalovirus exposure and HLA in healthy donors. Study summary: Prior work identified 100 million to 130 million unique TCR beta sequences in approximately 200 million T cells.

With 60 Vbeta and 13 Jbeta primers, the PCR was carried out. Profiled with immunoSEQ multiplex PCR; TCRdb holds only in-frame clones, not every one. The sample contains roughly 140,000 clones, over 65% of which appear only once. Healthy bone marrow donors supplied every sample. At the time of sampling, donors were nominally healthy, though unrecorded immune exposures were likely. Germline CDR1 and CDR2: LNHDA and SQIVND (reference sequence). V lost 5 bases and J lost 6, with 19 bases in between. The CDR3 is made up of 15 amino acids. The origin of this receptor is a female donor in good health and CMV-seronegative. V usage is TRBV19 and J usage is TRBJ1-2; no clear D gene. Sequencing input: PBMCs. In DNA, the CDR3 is TGTGCCAGTAGTCGACTAGAGGGCAGCACAAATGGCTACACCTTC. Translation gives CASSRLEGSTNGYTF.